The clone carrying this T cell receptor (beta chain) has at least ten counts. Its antigen is unidentified. The data belong to a study of Graves' ophthalmopathy and Graves' hyperthyroidism. Study-wide points: Ophthalmopathy and stable hyperthyroidism were discriminated by a 13-signature model, with about 91% sensitivity and 81.08% specificity. Thyroid clonotypes that were expanded above 0.001 frequency mostly also appeared in blood.

For repertoire sequencing, the TCR beta CDR3 regions were amplified from RNA transcripts. RT-PCR in the first round used HTBI primers; a second-round multiplex PCR followed. TCRdb analysed the multiplex PCR reads with MiXCR anew, one entry per CDR3 protein. Here the sample spans around 1.1 million distinct CDR3 sequences, 35% to 40% being singletons. Diagnosis used clinical symptoms, serum thyroxine, TRAb, thyroid ultrasound and orbital computed tomography. The sequence was obtained from an adult man with Graves' hyperthyroidism. Sequenced: peripheral blood or thyroid tissue (not recorded which).

DNA of the CDR3: TGCGCCAGCAGCTTGGGGCAGGCCCTTCCACCACGCTACGAGCAGTACTTC. It is translated as CASSLGQALPPRYEQYF. The chain uses TRBV5-1 and TRBJ2-7; D remains unclear. This CDR3 is built from 17 residues. Germline CDR1 is SGHRS and CDR2 is YFSETQ. Trimming shortened V by 0 bases and J by 3 bases, and 19 bases separated the two germline ends.